The text below deals with one TCR beta chain. Its antigen is not identified. Germline-derived CDR1 and CDR2 are MNHNS and SASEGT. Trimming shortened V by 3 bases and J by 4 bases, and 13 bases separated the two germline ends. This CDR3 has 15 residues. This sample is part of a study of cytomegalovirus exposure and HLA in healthy donors. Study outcomes and limitations: Analysis was carried out at a later point, and it linked a missense DCLRE1C variant to TCR beta V- and J-gene trimming. There were some V segments, including TRBV6-2 and TRBV6-3, excluded as indistinguishable. A previous analysis found most TCR beta V segments productive roughly 87% or roughly 30% of the time. Cytomegalovirus status, reportedly, was diagnosed with high specificity and sensitivity by the classifier.

The PCR used 60 Vbeta and 13 Jbeta primers. The table came from immunoSEQ multiplex PCR; TCRdb's copy has only in-frame clones and leaves some out. The sample contains hundreds of thousands of clones, roughly 90% of which appear only once. The sequenced sample was PBMCs. This clonotype was sampled from a woman aged 18-29 years in good health and CMV-seronegative. The rearrangement joins TRBV6-1 to TRBJ1-5, with D possibly being TRBD1 (5 bases). The CDR3 DNA reads TGTGCCAGCAGTGACCCCAGGGCTGGGAATCAGCCCCAGCATTTT. Translating it yields CASSDPRAGNQPQHF.